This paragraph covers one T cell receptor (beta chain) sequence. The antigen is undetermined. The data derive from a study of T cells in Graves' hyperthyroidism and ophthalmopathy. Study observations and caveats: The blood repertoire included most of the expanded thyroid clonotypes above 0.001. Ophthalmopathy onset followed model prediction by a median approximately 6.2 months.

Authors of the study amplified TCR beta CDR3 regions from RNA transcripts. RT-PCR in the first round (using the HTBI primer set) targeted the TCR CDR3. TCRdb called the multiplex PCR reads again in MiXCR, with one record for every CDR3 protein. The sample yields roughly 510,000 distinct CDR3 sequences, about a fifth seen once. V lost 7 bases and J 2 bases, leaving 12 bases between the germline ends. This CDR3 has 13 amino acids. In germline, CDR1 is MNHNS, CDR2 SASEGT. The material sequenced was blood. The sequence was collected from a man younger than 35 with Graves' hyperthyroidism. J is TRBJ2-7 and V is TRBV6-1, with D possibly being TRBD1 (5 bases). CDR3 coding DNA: TGTGCCAGCACCTTGACAGAAACCTACGAGCAGTACTTC. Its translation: CASTLTETYEQYF.